The subject of this entry is one TCR beta chain. Read data end 3 residues before the CDR3 end; the end is taken from the germline J gene. The nonmyeloablative bone marrow transplants came from related graft donors, with transient mixed chimerism. Germline assignment: CDR1 SGHNT and CDR2 YYREEE (reference sequence). The CDR3 runs 15 residues. V was clipped by 0 bases and J by 2 bases, with 10 bases between them. Assay: immunoSEQ multiplex PCR; the TCRdb copy retains only in-frame clones and omits some. Its table records roughly 5,300 clones. The data derive from a study of Tregs in tolerant kidney transplant recipients.

The origin of this receptor is a human patient who received a combined kidney and bone marrow transplant. Part of the T cells may come from the graft donor. The chain has TRBV5-4 and TRBJ2-3; D gene ambiguous. The specimen was CD4+ T cells from blood (PBMCs), collected around 14 months after the transplant. CDR3 region: CASSLDPGPTDTQYF. The covered CDR3 bases are TGTGCCAGCAGCTTGGACCCAGGCCCCACAGATACG.